The entry below describes one TCR beta chain. The data were taken from a study of blood T cell repertoires in COVID-19. Overall study context: The study drew acute and convalescent COVID-19 samples from the United States, Italy and Spain. T cells, B-cell-depleted T cells, or PBMCs provided the cDNA or gDNA that served as material.

The germline V gene has CDR1 LNHNV and CDR2 YYDKDF (reference sequence). The V gene lost 8 bases and the J gene lost 7 bases, with 12 bases spanning the gap. The CDR3 length is 13 residues. In the source study's methods: Reference gene primer amplification gave nucleated cell count estimates. Some clones are missing from TCRdb's copy, which holds only in-frame ones; the method was immunoSEQ multiplex PCR. Clonal size and the V and J genes are those of that table, whereas D and trimming came from the DNA. The sample contains under 300,000 clones, more than 65% of which appear only once. The sample comprised peripheral blood. The V and J genes are TRBV15 and TRBJ1-6; a weak D match, TRBD1 (6 bases). This sequence was found in a middle-aged woman with active or convalescent COVID-19. In DNA form, the CDR3 reads TGTGCCACCCTCAGGGGAGCGAATTCACCCCTCCACTTT. Its protein product is CATLRGANSPLHF.